This entry is about one T cell receptor (beta chain). There is no known antigen for this receptor. One base away there is no much larger clone; base qualities are not given. The sample belongs to a study of blood T cell repertoires in COVID-19 (dated by TCRdb to the early 2020s). Regarding the research as a whole: Samples covering the acute and convalescent phases of COVID-19 were provided by collaborators in the United States, Italy and Spain. Deeply sampled blood TCRbeta repertoires from subjects exposed to, actively infected with, or recovered from COVID-19 were included in the dataset. Where available, HLA class I and class II types were obtained from metadata supplied by the sample provider rather than from assay-based typing. The repertoires were released in a freely available public database meant as a resource for research on the immune response to SARS-CoV-2. The material from the prospective study consisted of cDNA or gDNA derived from T cells, B-cell-depleted T cells, or PBMCs. Samples came from the ongoing ImmuneRACE study (first 160 participants) plus 1,254 subjects from 6 global collaborators. A de-identified subject ID, COVID-19 status, age in years and sex were almost always included in the sample metadata. Overall study results and their limits: Clinical and demographic metadata were provided uncurated, with the amount varying by source and participant.

Per the germline V gene, MDHEN is the CDR1 and SYDVKM is the CDR2. After removal of 4 bases from V and 4 bases from J, the junction retains 5 bases not matched to a gene. The CDR3 runs 15 amino acids, cysteine and phenylalanine included. The entry retains the CDR3 DNA only, 45 bases that are in frame from base 1. The collaborating institutions used their own protocols to collect whole blood in K2EDTA tubes. For TCRbeta analysis, collaborators shipped samples in one of three forms: frozen whole blood, isolated PBMCs, or DNA extracted from either of those sample types. The immunoSEQ Assay, a bias-controlled multiplex PCR, was used to amplify TCRbeta CDR3 regions from genomic DNA. In the paper's pipeline: Nucleated cell counts per sample were estimated from amplification of reference gene primers within the assay. To quantify the absolute abundance of each unique TCRbeta CDR3 rearrangement, sequence reads were collapsed and filtered. For each sample, productive Simpson clonality was calculated as the square root of Simpson's diversity index across productive rearrangements. The source is immuneACCESS, and TCRdb retained only in-frame sequences with V and J called. Part of the clones is not carried over; for the studies checked, unresolved V genes explain less than half of this, and the remainder is unexplained. V and J calls plus clone size are reproduced from that table; the DNA served to infer D and trimming. In this sample the table shows 90,000 to 130,000 clones, about 75% of which occur a single time. Roughly 16% of the sample lies in the top ten.

Sequencing was done on a sample of peripheral blood. The TCR was taken from a woman of 80 years or more with active or convalescent COVID-19. The sequence is built from TRBV28 and TRBJ2-3; TRBD2 matches 10 bases in the middle. CDR3 sequence: CASSSGTSDPDTQYF. DNA sequence: TGTGCCAGCAGTTCCGGGACTAGCGATCCAGATACGCAGTATTTT. The variable domain in full, with residues beyond the CDR3 obtained from the reference TRBV28 and TRBJ2-3 genes, is DVKVTQSSRYLVKRTGEKVFLECVQDMDHENMFWYRQDPGLGLRLIYFSYDVKMKEKGDIPEGYSVSREKKERFSLILESASTNQTSMYLCASSSGTSDPDTQYFGPGTRLTVL.